One T cell receptor (beta chain) is described in this entry. Antigen specificity is unknown. This entry comes from a study of T cells expressing NK-cell markers. Study background: Underlying the TCR beta repertoires were sorted CD3+CD56+NKG2C+, CD3+CD56+NKG2C- and CD3+CD56-NKG2C+ T cells.

The authors generated TCR beta cDNA through 5'RACE template switching with UMIs. TCRdb re-called the 5' RACE reads and shows each CDR3 protein once, DNA omitted. Its table records 400,000 to 500,000 distinct CDR3 sequences. The CDR3 spans 13 residues. Looked up from germline, CDR1 is SQVTM and CDR2 is ANQGSEA. General study points: These clonotypes also led the CD3+CD56-NKG2C+ fraction in a few donors.

Specimen: blood T cells: a sorted CD56 or NKG2C T cell subset, CD4+ or CD8+ T cells, or bulk PBMC T cells (not recorded which). The sequence was obtained from a woman aged 18-70 years in good health. V is TRBV29-1 and J is TRBJ1-5; the TCRdb D gene call, TRBD1, has no DNA to confirm it. Here the CDR3 reads CSVLGQGNQPQHF.